This T cell receptor beta chain was retrieved from a study of blood T cell repertoires in COVID-19. About the research overall: The United States, Italy and Spain were the sources of the acute and convalescent COVID-19 samples.

Only in-frame clones appear in the TCRdb table, and some are missing; sequencing was by immunoSEQ multiplex PCR. In the table there are about 480,000 clones, around 89% of which are singletons. This clone was detected only once. The CDR3 has 13 amino acids. The V end lost 2 bases, the J end lost 3 bases, and 9 bases lay between the germline ends. CDR1 is SGDLS and CDR2 is YYNGEE in the germline V gene. The sequence was obtained from a woman in her fifties or sixties with COVID-19, enrolled during active disease. Sequenced: peripheral blood. The chain has TRBV9 and TRBJ2-7; the D gene is possibly TRBD2 (5 bases). The CDR3 loop reads CASSVDGLYEQYF. CDR3 bases: TGTGCCAGCAGCGTCGACGGACTCTACGAGCAGTACTTC. The entire variable domain, with the rest obtained from reference TRBV9 and TRBJ2-7, is as follows: DSGVTQTPKHLITATGQRVTLRCSPRSGDLSVYWYQQSLDQGLQFLIQYYNGEERAKGNILERFSAQQFPDLHSELNLSSLELGDSALYFCASSVDGLYEQYFGPGTRLTVT.